What follows are 8 T cell receptor beta chains derived from one specimen sequenced in a study of control samples from healthy donors and cancer patients. The assay was immunoSEQ multiplex PCR, and TCRdb's table has in-frame clones only and misses some. The table has 150,000 or so clones, roughly 93% seen once. The material sequenced was blood. The receptor set was obtained from a man aged 18 to 29 in good health.

In this sample, this clone turned up once. The chain has TRBV6-5 and TRBJ1-5; D gene unclear. The CDR3 is made up of 14 amino acids. Germline V CDR1 and CDR2: MNHEY, SVGAGI. Deletions cut 0 bases from V and 3 bases from J, with 6 bases between. The CDR3 DNA reads TGTGCCAGCAGTTACTCCAGCGACAATCAGCCCCAGCATTTT. It specifies CASSYSSDNQPQHF.

This clone was seen more than once but under ten times. The CDR3 here is CASSRNRHTEAFF. The CDR3 DNA reads as TGTGCCAGCAGTCGAAACAGGCACACTGAAGCTTTCTTT. The rearrangement links TRBV12-3 or TRBV12-4 to TRBJ1-1; weak D call: TRBD1 (5 bases). The CDR3 is made up of 13 amino acids. The germline V and J ends were trimmed by 5 bases and 3 bases, with 10 bases remaining between them.

This clone showed up just a few times. The chain recombines TRBV18 with TRBJ2-7; possibly TRBD1 or TRBD2 for D (5 bases each). CDR1 and CDR2 from the germline V gene are KGHSH and LQKENI. The V gene lost 6 bases and the J gene lost 5 bases, with 11 bases spanning the gap. CDR3 length: 12 residues. The CDR3 protein is CASSPGDHEQYF. CDR3 in DNA: TGTGCCAGCTCCCCCGGGGACCACGAGCAGTACTTC.

CDR3 nucleotides: TGCGCCAGCAGCCAAGAGTCCCTAGCGGGCTACAATGAGCAGTTCTTC. Encoded protein: CASSQESLAGYNEQFF. The genes are TRBV4-3 and TRBJ2-1; TRBD2 aligns across 8 bases. V shed 0 bases, J shed 3 bases, and the junction held 4 bases outside the gene matches. The CDR3 sequence is 16 residues long. Germline lookup yields CDR1 LGHNA and CDR2 YSLEER.

The CDR3 sequence is CASRNPPWEQFF. CDR3 nucleotides: TGTGCCAGCAGGAATCCACCCTGGGAGCAGTTCTTC. This chain uses TRBV6-5 with TRBJ2-1; D ambiguous. V was shortened by 6 bases and J by 10 bases, with 13 bases between the two germline ends. Germline V gene data show CDR1 as MNHEY and CDR2 as SVGAGI. This CDR3 is 12 amino acids long.

The V gene is TRBV19, the J gene TRBJ1-2; no definite D call. This CDR3 is built from 15 residues. From germline, CDR1 is LNHDA and CDR2 SQIVND (reference sequence). V lost 0 bases and J lost 4, with 12 bases in between. The DNA for the CDR3 is TGTGCCAGTAGTATAGATCCAGCGCTCGGCTATGGCTACACCTTC. Its protein product is CASSIDPALGYGYTF.

This rearrangement joins TRBV9 to TRBJ1-6, with D hard to call. Trimming removed 0 bases from V and 2 bases from J, with 9 bases in between. From germline, CDR1 is SGDLS and CDR2 YYNGEE. This CDR3 comprises 16 residues. The CDR3 DNA is TGTGCCAGCAGCGTAGGTCCAGACCCCTATAATTCACCCCTCCACTTT. Encoded protein: CASSVGPDPYNSPLHF.

The V call is TRBV2, the J call TRBJ1-1, with TRBD1 matching 8 bases. Germline values: CDR1 SNHLY, CDR2 FYNNEI. CDR3 length: 13 residues. Trimming took 4 bases from V and 3 from J; bases not matched to a gene: 1. CDR3 sequence: CASSVDRDTEAFF. In DNA, the CDR3 is TGTGCCAGCAGTGTGGACAGGGACACTGAAGCTTTCTTT.